One sample yielded the 25 T cell receptor beta chains listed below, sequenced in a study of neurological immune-mediated disorders. Time point noted: longitudinal time-point 1 (baseline). TCRdb re-analysed the 5' RACE reads in MiXCR, keeping a single row per CDR3 protein. This table has 55,000 to 65,000 distinct CDR3 sequences, roughly a tenth appearing once. The sequencing sample was made of PBMCs. The receptors here all came from a male donor with HTLV-1-associated myelopathy (HAM/TSP).

This clonotype was detected ten times or more. This chain uses TRBV20-1 with TRBJ2-3; D unclear. Germline lookup yields CDR1 DFQATT and CDR2 SNEGSKA (reference sequence). Trimming removed 3 bases from V and 6 bases from J, with 10 bases in between. The CDR3 is 12 residues long. CDR3 amino acids: CSARSLSDTQYF. CDR3 nucleotides: TGCAGTGCTAGGAGTCTGAGCGATACGCAGTATTTT.

This clonotype showed up many times. This chain links TRBV20-1 with TRBJ2-3; TRBD2 aligns across 10 bases. This CDR3 has 14 residues. CDR1 and CDR2 (germline): DFQATT, SNEGSKA (reference sequence). V lost 4 bases to trimming and J lost 4 bases; unmatched junction nucleotides: 5. In DNA form, the CDR3 reads TGCAGTGCTAACCAGCGGGGGGGCGCAGATACGCAGTATTTT. Encoded protein: CSANQRGGADTQYF.

This clonotype was seen repeatedly, ten times or more. The chain carries TRBV10-3 and TRBJ1-3; weak D call: TRBD1 (5 bases). In germline, CDR1 is ENHRY, CDR2 SYGVKD. V was trimmed by 1 base and J by 0 bases, leaving 13 bases between them. CDR3 length: 17 residues. CDR3 bases: TGTGCCATCAGTGAGTTCGGGGGTGGACGCTCTGGAAACACCATATATTTT. This sequence encodes CAISEFGGGRSGNTIYF.

At least ten counts were recorded for this clonotype. The genes are TRBV7-6 and TRBJ2-1, with 11 bases identical to TRBD2. This CDR3 spans 20 amino acids. V trimming: 1 base; J trimming: 4 bases; junction bases outside the gene matches: 15. CDR1 SGHVS and CDR2 FNYEAQ come from the germline V gene. CDR3 residues: CASSLVFSGGASMMYNEQFF. CDR3 coding DNA: TGTGCCAGCAGCTTAGTTTTTAGCGGGGGGGCCTCCATGATGTACAATGAGCAGTTCTTC.

This clonotype was picked up many times. The J gene is TRBJ2-5, the V gene TRBV2; D gene unclear. CDR1 is SNHLY and CDR2 is FYNNEI in the germline V gene. The CDR3 has 11 amino acids. V gave up 9 bases and J gave up 5 bases, with 10 bases separating them. CDR3 in amino acids: CASTYRETQYF. The CDR3 nucleotides are TGTGCCAGTACCTACCGGGAGACCCAGTACTTC.

This clonotype came up many times. J is TRBJ1-2 and V is TRBV12-3 or TRBV12-4; 12 nucleotides match TRBD1. The CDR3 loop spans 15 amino acids. Trimming cost V 3 bases and J 5 bases; bases outside gene matches: 4. The CDR3 protein is CASSFRDRGLYGYTF. CDR3 coding DNA: TGTGCCAGCAGTTTCCGGGACAGGGGGCTTTATGGCTACACCTTC.

There are many counts of this clonotype. The chain recombines TRBV18 with TRBJ1-6; TRBD1 matches 7 bases. V lost 4 bases, J lost 8 bases, and 8 bases stayed unmatched. CDR3 length: 15 residues. The germline CDR1 and CDR2 sequences are KGHSH and LQKENI. The CDR3 DNA reads TGTGCCAGCTCACAAGGACAGGTCGGATATTCACCCCTCCACTTT. This codes for CASSQGQVGYSPLHF.

The sample holds many counts of this clonotype. This rearrangement joins TRBV15 to TRBJ2-5, with 8 positions matching TRBD1. J gave up 5 bases and V 4 bases, and 3 bases lay outside the gene matches. The CDR3 has 13 amino acids. Germline V lookup: CDR1 LNHNV, CDR2 YYDKDF (reference sequence). The CDR3 bases are TGTGCCACCAGCATCGACAGGGGTGAGACCCAGTACTTC. Protein: CATSIDRGETQYF. The full variable domain, with the rest looked up from reference TRBV15 and TRBJ2-5, is DAMVIQNPRYQVTQFGKPVTLSCSQTLNHNVMYWYQQKSSQAPKLLFHYYDKDFNNEADTPDNFQSRRPNTSFCFLDIRSPGLGDTAMYLCATSIDRGETQYFGPGTRLLVL.

This clonotype is a singleton in its sample. A read error may be the cause here, since a much bigger clone is one base away. This chain connects TRBV20-1 to TRBJ1-1; 9 nucleotides agree with TRBD1. CDR1 DFQATT and CDR2 SNEGSKA come from the germline V gene (reference sequence). The CDR3 is 14 residues long. V shed 3 bases and J 5 bases; nucleotides not matched to a gene: 7. The CDR3 DNA reads as TGCAGTGCTAGGCCCATACAGGGGGCTACTGAAGCTTTCTTT. Translating it yields CSARPIQGATEAFF.

In this sample, this clonotype turned up many times. The V gene is TRBV28, the J gene TRBJ2-7; D possibly corresponds to TRBD1 (7 bases). Germline values: CDR1 MDHEN, CDR2 SYDVKM. CDR3 length equals 13 residues. V dropped 5 bases and J dropped 4 bases, with 12 bases sitting between them. CDR3 protein: CASSPAGQYEQYF. The CDR3 coding sequence is TGTGCCAGCAGTCCCGCGGGACAGTACGAGCAGTACTTC. The entire variable domain, with the rest obtained from reference TRBV28 and TRBJ2-7, is as follows: DVKVTQSSRYLVKRTGEKVFLECVQDMDHENMFWYRQDPGLGLRLIYFSYDVKMKEKGDIPEGYSVSREKKERFSLILESASTNQTSMYLCASSPAGQYEQYFGPGTRLTVT.

The sample holds many counts of this clonotype. The chain carries TRBV12-3 or TRBV12-4 and TRBJ1-2; TRBD1 agrees at 9 bases. V dropped 6 bases and J dropped 4; count of bases not matched to a gene: 9. The CDR3 sequence is 15 residues long. CDR3 DNA sequence: TGTGCCAGCAGCTTGTCACAGGGGGCTGGCTATGGCTACACCTTC. It translates to CASSLSQGAGYGYTF.

This clonotype was recorded many times. J is TRBJ1-4 and V is TRBV4-2, with TRBD1 matching over 9 bases. The junction had 4 bases not matched to a gene; V was cut back by 3 bases and J by 5 bases. This CDR3 spans 15 amino acids. The germline V gene has CDR1 LGHNA and CDR2 YNFKEQ. CDR3 sequence: CASSQAGTGNEKLFF. The CDR3 DNA reads TGTGCCAGCAGCCAGGCCGGGACAGGGAATGAAAAACTGTTTTTT.

The table lists this clonotype with many counts. V gene TRBV24-1 combines with J gene TRBJ2-6; D remains unclear. V lost 3 bases to trimming and J lost 2 bases, with 7 bases between them. From germline, CDR1 is KGHDR and CDR2 SFDVKD. The CDR3 spans 15 residues. The CDR3 coding sequence is TGTGCCACCAGTGATAGGGCAGCTGGGGCCAACGTCCTGACTTTC. This encodes CATSDRAAGANVLTF.

This clonotype appeared a few times. The genes are TRBV3-1 and TRBJ1-2; tentatively, D is TRBD1 (5 bases). From germline, CDR1 is LGHDT and CDR2 YNNKEL (reference sequence). The CDR3 spans 14 residues. V lost 2 bases and J 1 base, leaving 8 bases between the germline ends. The CDR3 nucleotides read TGTGCCAGCAGCCAACGCAGGGATAACTATGGCTACACCTTC. Translated, it gives CASSQRRDNYGYTF. Drawing the rest from reference TRBV3-1 and TRBJ1-2, the complete variable domain is DTAVSQTPKYLVTQMGNDKSIKCEQNLGHDTMYWYKQDSKKFLKIMFSYNNKELIINETVPNRFSPKSPDKAHLNLHINSLELGDSAVYFCASSQRRDNYGYTFGSGTRLTVV.

This clonotype was detected many times. This chain uses TRBV27 with TRBJ1-3, with no clear D. CDR1 and CDR2 (germline): MNHEY, SMNVEV (reference sequence). This CDR3 region has 13 residues. The germline V and J ends were trimmed by 5 bases and 5 bases, with 10 bases remaining between them. This CDR3 is CASSPQGRNTIYF. CDR3 DNA sequence: TGTGCCAGCAGTCCTCAAGGGAGAAACACCATATATTTT.

This clonotype was recorded at least ten times. The chain couples TRBV21-1 to TRBJ2-2; the table's D call of TRBD1 was not tested on the DNA. TRBV21-1 is tagged as a pseudogene. CDR3 size: 19 residues. CDR3 nucleotides: TGTGCCAGCAGCAAGGATTCAGGGACATTTGAGGCTACAGCCGGGGAGCTGTTTTTT. Translating it yields CASSKDSGTFEATAGELFF.

This clonotype was counted many times. The CDR3 bases are TGTGCCACCGCGCCGACCGTCACAGGGAATTCCTACGAGCAGTACTTC. Translation gives CATAPTVTGNSYEQYF. This sequence joins TRBV10-3 and TRBJ2-7; tentative D call: TRBD1 (6 bases). The V gene lost 10 bases and the J gene lost 1 base, with 23 bases spanning the gap. From germline, CDR1 is ENHRY and CDR2 SYGVKD. This CDR3 comprises 16 residues.

This clonotype has a count of ten or more. This clone may be a read error of a much larger clone one base away. In DNA, the CDR3 is TGCGCCAGCAGCTTGGGCGGGATGGATACGCAGTATTTT. Translating it yields CASSLGGMDTQYF. This sequence joins TRBV5-1 and TRBJ2-3; the D gene is possibly TRBD2 (6 bases). This CDR3 contains 13 residues. Trimming stripped 0 bases from V and 6 bases from J, with 8 bases between. In germline, CDR1 is SGHRS, CDR2 YFSETQ.

This clonotype was detected many times. V usage is TRBV12-3 or TRBV12-4 and J usage is TRBJ1-2, with 9 bases that match TRBD1. V shed 5 bases, J shed 7 bases, and the junction held 5 bases outside the gene matches. The length of the CDR3 is 13 residues. In DNA, the CDR3 is TGTGCCAGCAGTGGGACAGGGTCGGGTGGCTACACCTTC. Protein product: CASSGTGSGGYTF.

On this clonotype: One base away lies a much larger clone, so this may be a sequencing read error. The chain employs TRBV19 and TRBJ2-5; 12 nucleotides match TRBD1. Looked up from germline, CDR1 is LNHDA and CDR2 is SQIVND (reference sequence). The ends lost 8 bases at V and 6 bases at J; junction bases unmatched: 16. The CDR3 is 17 amino acids. The CDR3 loop reads CASGKRVGTGGTKTQYF. CDR3 in DNA: TGTGCCAGTGGTAAACGCGTAGGGACAGGGGGCACAAAGACCCAGTACTTC.

The sample holds many counts of this clonotype. The chain couples TRBV28 to TRBJ1-2, with D possibly being TRBD1 (5 bases). The V end was cut by 5 bases, the J end by 8 bases, with 15 bases between. Germline CDR1 reads MDHEN; CDR2 reads SYDVKM. The CDR3 spans 13 residues. The CDR3 reads CASSVLRDKGYTF. The CDR3 DNA follows: TGTGCCAGCAGTGTTCTCAGGGATAAGGGCTACACCTTC.

Many counts were recorded for this clonotype. The genes are TRBV7-9 and TRBJ2-3, with D uncertain. Between the trimmed V and J ends, which lost 3 bases and 6 bases, there was a span of 7 bases. The CDR3 length is 12 residues. CDR1 and CDR2 (germline): SEHNR, FQNEAQ (reference sequence). This chain's CDR3 is CASSFDGDTQYF. DNA of the CDR3: TGTGCCAGCAGCTTCGATGGGGATACGCAGTATTTT.

This clonotype was counted at least ten times. The CDR3 DNA reads as TGCGCCAGCAGCGACACCGGGACAGGGTATGGCTACACCTTC. Its protein is CASSDTGTGYGYTF. J is TRBJ1-2 and V is TRBV5-1; TRBD1 matches at 9 bases. The germline V gene has CDR1 SGHRS and CDR2 YFSETQ. The junction had 6 bases not matched to a gene; V was cut back by 4 bases and J by 5 bases. This CDR3 contains 14 residues. The whole variable domain, filled in from reference TRBV5-1 and TRBJ1-2, reads KAGVTQTPRYLIKTRGQQVTLSCSPISGHRSVSWYQQTPGQGLQFLFEYFSETQRNKGNFPGRFSGRQFSNSRSEMNVSTLELGDSALYLCASSDTGTGYGYTFGSGTRLTVV.

This clonotype was counted a single time. Just one base apart from a much larger clone, this may be a read error. The V and J genes are TRBV28 and TRBJ2-7; D perhaps matches TRBD2 (6 bases). CDR1 is MDHEN, CDR2 SYDVKM, per germline. This CDR3 is 13 amino acids long. V was pared by 2 bases and J by 7 bases, with 12 bases between. The CDR3 spells CASSLAGSGEQYF. In DNA form, the CDR3 reads TGTGCCAGCAGTTTAGCGGGGTCGGGGGAGCAGTACTTC.

This clonotype appeared a single time. This chain uses TRBV5-1 with TRBJ2-5; 11 bases are shared with TRBD1. Germline V gene data show CDR1 as SGHRS and CDR2 as YFSETQ. V was pared by 4 bases and J by 2 bases, with 4 bases of the junction left unmatched. The CDR3 runs to 15 residues. The CDR3 loop reads CASSTGQGAQETQYF. The CDR3 DNA reads TGCGCCAGCAGCACTGGACAGGGGGCTCAAGAGACCCAGTACTTC.